Given below is one T cell receptor (beta chain) in context. This record comes from a study of early stage breast cancer tumors. The table came from immunoSEQ multiplex PCR; TCRdb's copy has only in-frame clones and leaves some out. Of some 70,000 clones in the sample, approximately 79% are singletons; the top ten hold 3.5%. Sequencing used blood. This receptor was taken from a person aged 55 to 70 with breast cancer.

The CDR3 protein is CASSSIHGQYNQPQHF. CDR3 DNA sequence: TGTGCCAGCAGTTCAATACATGGACAGTACAATCAGCCCCAGCATTTT. V gene TRBV28 combines with J gene TRBJ1-5; weak D call: TRBD1 (6 bases). V was clipped by 4 bases and J by 3 bases, with 16 bases between them. The CDR3 runs to 16 residues. Germline assignment: CDR1 MDHEN and CDR2 SYDVKM. Drawing the rest from reference TRBV28 and TRBJ1-5, the complete variable domain is DVKVTQSSRYLVKRTGEKVFLECVQDMDHENMFWYRQDPGLGLRLIYFSYDVKMKEKGDIPEGYSVSREKKERFSLILESASTNQTSMYLCASSSIHGQYNQPQHFGDGTRLSIL.